This TCR beta chain was profiled in a study of blood T cells in healthy people across ages. The second PCR ran 7 to 11 cycles with a sample-barcoded 5' primer and J-beta primers. Each CDR3 protein gets one entry after TCRdb re-called the 5' RACE reads with MiXCR. Of roughly 800,000 distinct CDR3 sequences listed, 58% are singletons. The CDR3 is 13 residues long. The junction had 5 bases not matched to a gene; V was cut back by 8 bases and J by 2 bases. The chain couples TRBV12-3 or TRBV12-4 to TRBJ1-1; 7 positions match TRBD1. Material: blood. The sequence derives from a man aged 25-40 years in good health. Here the CDR3 reads CASGQVVNTEAFF. DNA of the CDR3: TGTGCCAGCGGACAGGTCGTTAACACTGAAGCTTTCTTT.